Following are 14 T cell receptor beta chains from one sample sequenced in a study of OX40 agonist ivuxolimab in advanced cancers. The method behind the library was the immunoSEQ multiplex PCR assay. The table comes from immuneACCESS by way of TCRdb, which keeps in-frame sequences with V and J called. Part of the clones is missing from these tables; in studies checked, under half for an unresolved V gene and the rest for unknown reasons. Present in this sample are about 17,000 clones, about 77% of which were seen just once. 28% of the sample comes from the top ten. Material: CD4+ or CD8+ T cells sorted from blood, obtained in a trial of the OX40 agonist ivuxolimab. These receptors were obtained from an adult with an advanced solid tumor such as melanoma, head and neck, liver or kidney cancer.

This chain joins TRBV4-3 and TRBJ2-1, with 9 bases matching TRBD2. The germline CDR1 and CDR2 sequences are LGHNA and YSLEER. This CDR3 is 15 amino acids long. J was trimmed by 3 bases and V by 0 bases; bases with no gene match: 0. CDR3 bases: TGCGCCAGCAGCCAAGAAGCGGGGGGCTACAATGAGCAGTTCTTC. Its protein is CASSQEAGGYNEQFF.

The genes are TRBV6-4 and TRBJ1-1, with D possibly being TRBD1 (5 bases). Germline CDR1 reads MRHNA; CDR2 reads SNTAGT. The CDR3 totals 13 residues. The germline V and J ends were trimmed by 2 bases and 5 bases, with 9 bases remaining between them. CDR3 protein: CASSDDGGTEAFF. In nucleotides, the CDR3 is TGTGCCAGCAGTGACGATGGGGGAACTGAAGCTTTCTTT.

The chain links TRBV5-1 to TRBJ1-1, with a weak D call TRBD1 (5 bases). The CDR3 loop spans 15 amino acids. Per germline, CDR1 SGHRS and CDR2 YFSETQ. V lost 5 bases to trimming and J lost 4 bases, with 18 bases between them. CDR3 sequence (DNA): TGCGCCAGCAGGGGTGGTGGTTTGAGGGGCACTGAAGCTTTCTTT. This codes for CASRGGGLRGTEAFF.

This clone is a singleton in its sample. The chain employs TRBV2 and TRBJ2-7, with D hard to call. The V end was cut by 3 bases, the J end by 2 bases, with 11 bases between. Germline V gene lookup returns CDR1 SNHLY and CDR2 FYNNEI. CDR3 length: 14 residues. DNA of the CDR3: TGTGCCAGCAGTGACCGCTCTACCACCTACGAGCAGTACTTC. It is translated as CASSDRSTTYEQYF. Based on the CDR3 plus reference TRBV2 and TRBJ2-7, the full variable domain is EPEVTQTPSHQVTQMGQEVILRCVPISNHLYFYWYRQILGQKVEFLVSFYNNEISEKSEIFDDQFSVERPDGSNFTLKIRSTKLEDSAMYFCASSDRSTTYEQYFGPGTRLTVT.

The V and J genes are TRBV19 and TRBJ2-1; D is undetermined. Per the germline V gene, CDR1 is LNHDA and CDR2 is SQIVND (reference sequence). The CDR3 extends over 13 amino acids. Between the trimmed V and J ends, which lost 3 bases and 4 bases, there was a span of 7 bases. This CDR3 reads CASSIGEYNEQFF. The DNA of the CDR3 is TGTGCCAGTAGTATTGGGGAATACAATGAGCAGTTCTTC.

This clone was recorded only once. J is TRBJ1-5 and V is TRBV6-1; tentative D call: TRBD1 (6 bases). The CDR3 covers 15 residues. Germline lookup yields CDR1 MNHNS and CDR2 SASEGT. Trimming took 3 bases from V and 3 from J, leaving 12 bases between them. Here the CDR3 reads CASSETGFLNQPQHF. CDR3 bases: TGTGCCAGCAGTGAGACAGGATTCCTCAATCAGCCCCAGCATTTT.

In DNA, the CDR3 is TGTGCCAGTAGTTACGGGGTCTCCTACGAGCAGTACTTC. Translated, it gives CASSYGVSYEQYF. The chain joins TRBV19 to TRBJ2-7, with D tentatively TRBD2 (5 bases). V lost 5 bases and J lost 0, with 8 bases in between. Germline V CDR1 and CDR2: LNHDA, SQIVND (reference sequence). The length of the CDR3 is 13 residues.

The chain couples TRBV7-7 to TRBJ2-7; no reliable D call. This CDR3 contains 14 residues. Germline loops: CDR1 SSHAT, CDR2 FNYEAQ (reference sequence). V was trimmed by 5 bases and J by 6 bases, leaving 17 bases between them. CDR3 sequence (DNA): TGTGCCAGCAGCACGACTGCCCTCTTCGGCGAGCAGTACTTC. Encoded protein: CASSTTALFGEQYF.

V and J are TRBV5-1 and TRBJ2-1; 11 positions agree with TRBD2. V was pared by 3 bases and J by 7 bases, with 6 bases of the junction left unmatched. The CDR3 extends over 15 amino acids. The germline V gene has CDR1 SGHRS and CDR2 YFSETQ. CDR3 nucleotides: TGCGCCAGCAGCTGGACTAGCGGGCTTTGGAATGAGCAGTTCTTC. Translation gives CASSWTSGLWNEQFF.

The genes are TRBV18 and TRBJ1-1; D uncertain. V lost 1 base to trimming and J lost 6 bases, with 18 bases between them. Germline V gene lookup returns CDR1 KGHSH and CDR2 LQKENI. CDR3 size: 16 residues. CDR3 bases: TGTGCCAGCTCACCACAATCGTCGACGGAGGCGGCTGAAGCTTTCTTT. It yields the protein CASSPQSSTEAAEAFF.

The CDR3 is CASSLVEKTPSSYNEQFF. The CDR3 DNA is TGTGCCAGCAGCTTAGTAGAGAAGACCCCCAGCTCCTACAATGAGCAGTTCTTC. V gene TRBV7-8 combines with J gene TRBJ2-1; D not certain. Deletions cut 1 base from V and 0 bases from J, with 16 bases between. The CDR3 covers 18 residues. Germline loops: CDR1 SGHVS, CDR2 FQNEAQ. The whole variable domain, filled in from reference TRBV7-8 and TRBJ2-1, reads GAGVSQSPRYKVAKRGQDVALRCDPISGHVSLFWYQQALGQGPEFLTYFQNEAQLDKSGLPSDRFFAERPEGSVSTLKIQRTQQEDSAVYLCASSLVEKTPSSYNEQFFGPGTRLTVL.

By proportion, this clone is medium-sized (0.01 to 0.1%). The V gene is TRBV4-3, the J gene TRBJ1-2, with a weak D call TRBD1 (6 bases). CDR1 is LGHNA, CDR2 YSLEER, per germline. Trimming pared 0 bases from V and 5 bases from J, leaving 13 bases between. The CDR3 runs 15 residues. CDR3: CASSQEGGSLYGYTF. The DNA of the CDR3 is TGCGCCAGCAGCCAAGAAGGGGGTAGTCTATATGGCTACACCTTC.

The rearrangement links TRBV6-5 to TRBJ2-1; D may be TRBD1 or TRBD2 (5 bases each). V dropped 0 bases and J dropped 9 bases, with 12 bases sitting between them. Germline V CDR1 and CDR2: MNHEY, SVGAGI. The CDR3 sequence is 14 residues long. The CDR3 nucleotides are TGTGCCAGCAGTTACTCTGGGACCCCATTTGAGCAGTTCTTC. Protein: CASSYSGTPFEQFF.

Sample share makes this clone medium-sized. The chain uses TRBV10-3 and TRBJ2-5; D not resolved. The CDR3 has 14 amino acids. CDR1 is ENHRY, CDR2 SYGVKD, per germline. V lost 0 bases and J lost 3, with 8 bases in between. CDR3 bases: TGTGCCATCAGTGAGTCGTTGCAAAAAGAGACCCAGTACTTC. This gives the protein CAISESLQKETQYF.